The T cell receptor beta chain described here comes from a study of shared clonotypes between healthy human individuals. TCRdb keeps only in-frame clones here, not all; method: immunoSEQ multiplex PCR. The sample lists roughly 500,000 clones, 79% occurring once. Germline V lookup: CDR1 SGHRS, CDR2 YFSETQ. The CDR3 sequence is 14 residues long. In regard to this clone: The junction differs from germline at one of its ends, possibly a read error.

The receptor was isolated from a woman aged 40 to 49 in good health. Some clones in this sample may be carry-over from other donors' samples. Sequenced sample: PBMCs. This chain joins TRBV5-1 and TRBJ2-5, with 9 nucleotides matching TRBD2. The DNA matches TRBJ2-7 better at its end, which makes the J call doubtful. CDR3 DNA sequence: TGCGCCAGCAATAGCGGGAGTCTCTCCCACGAGCAGTACTTC. Protein: CASNSGSLSHEQYF.